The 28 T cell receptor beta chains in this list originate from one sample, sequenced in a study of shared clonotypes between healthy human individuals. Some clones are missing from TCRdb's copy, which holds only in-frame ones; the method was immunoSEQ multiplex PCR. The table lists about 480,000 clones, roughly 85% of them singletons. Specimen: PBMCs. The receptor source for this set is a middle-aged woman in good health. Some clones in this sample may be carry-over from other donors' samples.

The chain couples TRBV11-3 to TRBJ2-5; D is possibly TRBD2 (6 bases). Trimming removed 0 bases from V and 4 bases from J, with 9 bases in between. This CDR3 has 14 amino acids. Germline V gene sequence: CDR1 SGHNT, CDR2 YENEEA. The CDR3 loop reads CASSLDGGTETQYF. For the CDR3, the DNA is TGTGCCAGCAGCTTAGATGGAGGGACAGAGACCCAGTACTTC.

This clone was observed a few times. The CDR3 DNA follows: TGTGCCAGCTCACCCTTTCTGACGGGAGGGGGCACTGAGCAGTTCTTC. It encodes CASSPFLTGGGTEQFF. This chain uses TRBV18 with TRBJ2-1, with a weak D call TRBD2 (8 bases). V gave up 3 bases and J gave up 9 bases, with 21 bases separating them. CDR1 KGHSH and CDR2 LQKENI come from the germline V gene. The CDR3 extends over 16 amino acids. Full variable domain (remainder filled in from reference TRBV18 and TRBJ2-1): NAGVMQNPRHLVRRRGQEARLRCSPMKGHSHVYWYRQLPEEGLKFMVYLQKENIIDESGMPKERFSAEFPKEGPSILRIQQVVRGDSAAYFCASSPFLTGGGTEQFFGPGTRLTVL.

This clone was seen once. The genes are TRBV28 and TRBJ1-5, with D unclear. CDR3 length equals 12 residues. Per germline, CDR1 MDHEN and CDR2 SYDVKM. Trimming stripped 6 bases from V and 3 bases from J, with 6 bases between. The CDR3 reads CASRWANQPQHF. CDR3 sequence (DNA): TGTGCCAGCAGGTGGGCCAATCAGCCCCAGCATTTT.

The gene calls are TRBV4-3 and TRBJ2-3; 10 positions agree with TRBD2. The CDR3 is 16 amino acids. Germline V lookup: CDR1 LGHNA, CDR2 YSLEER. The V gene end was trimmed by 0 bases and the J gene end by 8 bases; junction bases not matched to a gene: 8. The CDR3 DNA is TGCGCCAGCAGCCAAGATTTCCAGCGGGAGGGGGTTACGCAGTATTTT. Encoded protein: CASSQDFQREGVTQYF.

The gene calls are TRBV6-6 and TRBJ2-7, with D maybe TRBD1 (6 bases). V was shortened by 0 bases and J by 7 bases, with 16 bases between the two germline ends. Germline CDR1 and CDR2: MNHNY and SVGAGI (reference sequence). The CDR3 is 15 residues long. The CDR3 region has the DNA TGTGCCAGCAGTTACTCGATGGACAGTTTTTCTGAGCAGTACTTC. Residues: CASSYSMDSFSEQYF.

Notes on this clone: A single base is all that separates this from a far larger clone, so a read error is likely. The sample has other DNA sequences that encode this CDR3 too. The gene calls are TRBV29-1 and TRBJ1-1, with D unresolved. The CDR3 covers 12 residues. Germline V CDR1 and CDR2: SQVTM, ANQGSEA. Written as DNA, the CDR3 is TGCAGCGTTGGTTTCGGCCGCACTGAAGCCTTCTTT. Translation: CSVGFGRTEAFF. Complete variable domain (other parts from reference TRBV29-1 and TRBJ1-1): SAVISQKPSRDICQRGTSLTIQCQVDSQVTMMFWYRQQPGQSLTLIATANQGSEATYESGFVIDKFPISRPNLTFSTLTVSNMSPEDSSIYLCSVGFGRTEAFFGQGTRLTVV.

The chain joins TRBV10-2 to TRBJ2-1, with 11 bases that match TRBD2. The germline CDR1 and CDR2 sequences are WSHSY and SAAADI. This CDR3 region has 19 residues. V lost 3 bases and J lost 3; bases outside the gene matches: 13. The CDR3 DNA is TGCGCCAGCAGTGATCCGGGACTAGCGGAGTCGAGGGGCTACAATGAGCAGTTCTTC. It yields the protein CASSDPGLAESRGYNEQFF.

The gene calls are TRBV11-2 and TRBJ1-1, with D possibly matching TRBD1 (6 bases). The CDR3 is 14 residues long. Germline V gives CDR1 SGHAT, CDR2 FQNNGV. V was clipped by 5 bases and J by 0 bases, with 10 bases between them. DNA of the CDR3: TGTGCCAGCAGCCAGGACAGATTGAACACTGAAGCTTTCTTT. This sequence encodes CASSQDRLNTEAFF. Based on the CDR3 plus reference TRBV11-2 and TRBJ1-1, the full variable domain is EAGVAQSPRYKIIEKRQSVAFWCNPISGHATLYWYQQILGQGPKLLIQFQNNGVVDDSQLPKDRFSAERLKGVDSTLKIQPAKLEDSAVYLCASSQDRLNTEAFFGQGTRLTVV.

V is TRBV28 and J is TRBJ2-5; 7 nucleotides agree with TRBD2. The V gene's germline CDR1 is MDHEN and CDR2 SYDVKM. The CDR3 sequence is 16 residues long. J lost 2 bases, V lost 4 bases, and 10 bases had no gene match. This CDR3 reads CASSSRDYWSQETQYF. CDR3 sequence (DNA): TGTGCCAGCAGTTCAAGGGACTATTGGTCTCAAGAGACCCAGTACTTC. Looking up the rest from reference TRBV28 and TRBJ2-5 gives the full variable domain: DVKVTQSSRYLVKRTGEKVFLECVQDMDHENMFWYRQDPGLGLRLIYFSYDVKMKEKGDIPEGYSVSREKKERFSLILESASTNQTSMYLCASSSRDYWSQETQYFGPGTRLLVL.

As DNA, the CDR3 is TGTGCCATAACTGTTAAGTGGAAGGGGCTTGAAGCTTTCTTT. Amino acids: CAITVKWKGLEAFF. This chain links TRBV2 with TRBJ1-1; D may be TRBD1 (5 bases). The V gene's germline CDR1 is SNHLY and CDR2 FYNNEI. Trimming took off 10 bases at V and 7 bases at J, with 22 bases between the two ends. The CDR3 contains 14 residues.

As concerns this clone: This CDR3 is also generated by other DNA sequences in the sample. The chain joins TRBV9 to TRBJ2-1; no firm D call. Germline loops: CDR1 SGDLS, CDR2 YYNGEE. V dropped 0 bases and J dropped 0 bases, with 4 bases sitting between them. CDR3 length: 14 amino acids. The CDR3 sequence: CASSVVGSYNEQFF. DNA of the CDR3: TGTGCCAGCAGCGTAGTGGGCTCCTACAATGAGCAGTTCTTC.

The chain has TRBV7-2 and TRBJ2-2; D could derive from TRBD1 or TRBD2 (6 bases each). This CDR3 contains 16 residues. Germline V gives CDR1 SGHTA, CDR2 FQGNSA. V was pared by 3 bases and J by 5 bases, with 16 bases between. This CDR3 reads CASSFHGGAGTGELFF. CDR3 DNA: TGTGCCAGCAGCTTTCACGGGGGCGCGGGGACCGGGGAGCTGTTTTTT. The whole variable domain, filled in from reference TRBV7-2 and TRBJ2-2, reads GAGVSQSPSNKVTEKGKDVELRCDPISGHTALYWYRQSLGQGLEFLIYFQGNSAPDKSGLPSDRFSAERTGGSVSTLTIQRTQQEDSAVYLCASSFHGGAGTGELFFGEGSRLTVL.

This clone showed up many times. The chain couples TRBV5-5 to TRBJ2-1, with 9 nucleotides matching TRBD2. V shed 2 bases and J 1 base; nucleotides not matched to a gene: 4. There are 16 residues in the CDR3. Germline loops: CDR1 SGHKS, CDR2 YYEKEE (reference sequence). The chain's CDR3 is CASSFLAGRSYNEQFF. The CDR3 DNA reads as TGTGCCAGCAGCTTCCTAGCGGGAAGGTCCTACAATGAGCAGTTCTTC.

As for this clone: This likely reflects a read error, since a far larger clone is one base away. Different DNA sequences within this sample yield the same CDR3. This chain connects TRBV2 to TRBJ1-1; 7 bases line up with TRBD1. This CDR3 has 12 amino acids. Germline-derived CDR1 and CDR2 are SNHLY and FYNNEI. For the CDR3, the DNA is TGTGCAGCCGGGAGGGGGCCCACAGAAGCTTTCTTT. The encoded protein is CAAGRGPTEAFF. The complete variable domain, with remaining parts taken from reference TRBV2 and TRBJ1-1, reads EPEVTQTPSHQVTQMGQEVILRCVPISNHLYFYWYRQILGQKVEFLVSFYNNEISEKSEIFDDQFSVERPDGSNFTLKIRSTKLEDSAMYFCAAGRGPTEAFFGQGTRLTVV.

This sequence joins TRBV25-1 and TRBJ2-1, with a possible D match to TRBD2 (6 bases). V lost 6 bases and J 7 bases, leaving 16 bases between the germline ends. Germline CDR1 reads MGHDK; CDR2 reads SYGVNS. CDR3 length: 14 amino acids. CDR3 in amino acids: CASSPYGSSNEQFF. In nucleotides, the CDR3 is TGTGCCAGCAGCCCATACGGGAGTAGTAATGAGCAGTTCTTC.

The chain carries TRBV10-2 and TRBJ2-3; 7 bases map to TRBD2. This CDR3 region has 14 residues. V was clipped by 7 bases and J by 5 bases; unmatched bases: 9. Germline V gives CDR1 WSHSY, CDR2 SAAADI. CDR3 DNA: TGCGCCAGCACCGCGGGGGTAGTGGGAGATACGCAGTATTTT. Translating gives CASTAGVVGDTQYF.

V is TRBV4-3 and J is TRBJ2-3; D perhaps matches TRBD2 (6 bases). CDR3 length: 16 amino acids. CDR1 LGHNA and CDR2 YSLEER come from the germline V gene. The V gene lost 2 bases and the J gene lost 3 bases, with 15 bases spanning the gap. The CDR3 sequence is CASSQLVGGGTDTQYF. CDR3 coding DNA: TGCGCCAGCAGCCAACTCGTGGGAGGAGGGACAGATACGCAGTATTTT.

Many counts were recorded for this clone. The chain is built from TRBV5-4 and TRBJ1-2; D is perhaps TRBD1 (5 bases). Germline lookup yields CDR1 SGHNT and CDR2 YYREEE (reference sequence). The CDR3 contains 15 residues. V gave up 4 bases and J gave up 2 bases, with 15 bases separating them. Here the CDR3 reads CASSPSGGQNYGYTF. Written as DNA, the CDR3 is TGTGCCAGCAGCCCCTCGGGGGGTCAGAACTATGGCTACACCTTC.

The CDR3 sequence: CASSSGLYRERVGELFF. CDR3 bases: TGTGCCAGCAGCTCAGGGTTATACCGGGAGAGGGTCGGGGAGCTGTTTTTT. The genes are TRBV7-2 and TRBJ2-2; D may be TRBD2 (6 bases). V shed 4 bases and J shed 7 bases, with 22 bases lying between them. Germline V lookup: CDR1 SGHTA, CDR2 FQGNSA. The CDR3 consists of 17 residues.

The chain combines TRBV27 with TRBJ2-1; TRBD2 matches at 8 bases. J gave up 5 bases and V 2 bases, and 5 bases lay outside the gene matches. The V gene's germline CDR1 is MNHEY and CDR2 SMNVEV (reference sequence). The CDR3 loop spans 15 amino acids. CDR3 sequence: CASSLGWREDNEQFF. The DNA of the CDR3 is TGTGCCAGCAGTTTAGGTTGGCGGGAGGACAATGAGCAGTTCTTC.

CDR3: CASSLMGLAGDEQFF. As DNA, the CDR3 is TGTGCCAGCAGCTTGATGGGGCTAGCAGGCGATGAGCAGTTCTTC. The chain joins TRBV5-4 to TRBJ2-1; D tentatively fits TRBD1 or TRBD2 (5 bases each). The CDR3 totals 15 residues. Between the trimmed V and J ends, which lost 1 base and 8 bases, there was a span of 16 bases. Germline V gene sequence: CDR1 SGHNT, CDR2 YYREEE (reference sequence).

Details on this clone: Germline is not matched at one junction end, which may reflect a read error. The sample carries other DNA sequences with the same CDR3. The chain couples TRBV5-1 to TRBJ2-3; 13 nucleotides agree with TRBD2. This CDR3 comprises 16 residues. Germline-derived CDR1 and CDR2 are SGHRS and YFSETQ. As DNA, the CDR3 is TGCGCCAGCAGCGAGGGACTAGCGGGGAGCACAGATACGCAGTACTTT. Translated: CASSEGLAGSTDTQYF.

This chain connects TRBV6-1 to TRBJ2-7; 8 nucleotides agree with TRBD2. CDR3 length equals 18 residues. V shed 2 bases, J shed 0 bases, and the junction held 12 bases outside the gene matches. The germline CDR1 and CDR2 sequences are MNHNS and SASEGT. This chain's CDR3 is CASSERLAGPSSSYEQYF. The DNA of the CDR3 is TGTGCCAGCAGTGAACGTCTAGCGGGTCCTTCAAGCTCCTACGAGCAGTACTTC.

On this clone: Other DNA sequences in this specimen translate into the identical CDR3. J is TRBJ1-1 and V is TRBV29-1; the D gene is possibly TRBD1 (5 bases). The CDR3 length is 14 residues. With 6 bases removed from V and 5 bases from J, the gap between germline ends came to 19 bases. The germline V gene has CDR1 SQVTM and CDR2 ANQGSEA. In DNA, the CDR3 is TGCAGCGTGGGATGGGGCAGGGCGAAGACTGAAGCTTTCTTT. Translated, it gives CSVGWGRAKTEAFF.

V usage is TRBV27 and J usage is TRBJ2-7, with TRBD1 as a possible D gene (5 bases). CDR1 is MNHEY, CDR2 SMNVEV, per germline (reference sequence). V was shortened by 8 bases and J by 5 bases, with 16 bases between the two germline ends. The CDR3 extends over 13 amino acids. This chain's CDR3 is CASAPGARHEQYF. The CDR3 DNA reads TGTGCCAGCGCCCCTGGGGCGAGGCACGAGCAGTACTTC.

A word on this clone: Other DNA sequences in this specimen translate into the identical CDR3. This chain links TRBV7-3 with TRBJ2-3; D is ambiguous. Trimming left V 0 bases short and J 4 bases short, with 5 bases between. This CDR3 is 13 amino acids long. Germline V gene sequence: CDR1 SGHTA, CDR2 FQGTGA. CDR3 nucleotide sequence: TGTGCCAGCAGCTTAACGGGGTCAGATACGCAGTATTTT. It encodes CASSLTGSDTQYF.

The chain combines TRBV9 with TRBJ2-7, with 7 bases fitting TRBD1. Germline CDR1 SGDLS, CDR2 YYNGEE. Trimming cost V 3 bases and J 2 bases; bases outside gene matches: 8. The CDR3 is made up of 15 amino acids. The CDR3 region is CASSATGTETYEQYF. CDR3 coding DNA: TGTGCCAGCAGCGCCACCGGGACAGAGACCTACGAGCAGTACTTC.

CDR3 in amino acids: CASSSGTADGQPQHF. The DNA for the CDR3 is TGCGCCAGCAGCTCGGGGACAGCCGACGGTCAGCCCCAGCATTTT. The chain links TRBV5-1 to TRBJ1-5; 7 bases line up with TRBD1. Germline trimming cut 3 bases from V and 6 bases from J; bases unmatched to any gene: 9. The germline V gene has CDR1 SGHRS and CDR2 YFSETQ. The CDR3 consists of 15 residues.